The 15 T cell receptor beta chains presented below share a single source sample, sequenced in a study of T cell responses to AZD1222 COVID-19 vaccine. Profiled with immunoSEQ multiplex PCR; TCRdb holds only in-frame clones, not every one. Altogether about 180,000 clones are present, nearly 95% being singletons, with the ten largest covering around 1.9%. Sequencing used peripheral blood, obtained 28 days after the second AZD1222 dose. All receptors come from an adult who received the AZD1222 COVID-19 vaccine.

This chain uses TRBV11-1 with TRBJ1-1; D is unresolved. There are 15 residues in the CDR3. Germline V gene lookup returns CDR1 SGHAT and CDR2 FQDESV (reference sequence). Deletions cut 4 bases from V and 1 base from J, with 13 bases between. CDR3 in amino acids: CASSSPTRGNTEAFF. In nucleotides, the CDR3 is TGTGCCAGCAGCTCCCCGACGAGAGGGAACACTGAAGCTTTCTTT. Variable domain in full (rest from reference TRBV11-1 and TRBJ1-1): EAEVAQSPRYKITEKSQAVAFWCDPISGHATLYWYRQILGQGPELLVQFQDESVVDDSQLPKDRFSAERLKGVDSTLKIQPAELGDSAMYLCASSSPTRGNTEAFFGQGTRLTVV.

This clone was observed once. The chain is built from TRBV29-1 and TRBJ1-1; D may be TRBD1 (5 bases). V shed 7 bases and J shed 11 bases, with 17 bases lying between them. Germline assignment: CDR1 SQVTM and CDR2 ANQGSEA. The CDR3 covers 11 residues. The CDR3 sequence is CSARTWGEAFF. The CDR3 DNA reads TGCAGCGCCCGGACCTGGGGGGAGGCTTTCTTT.

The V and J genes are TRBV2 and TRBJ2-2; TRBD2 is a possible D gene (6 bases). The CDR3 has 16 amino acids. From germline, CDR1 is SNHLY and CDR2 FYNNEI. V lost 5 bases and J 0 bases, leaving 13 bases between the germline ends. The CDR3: CASSLAGTANTGELFF. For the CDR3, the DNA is TGTGCCAGCAGTTTAGCCGGGACTGCGAACACCGGGGAGCTGTTTTTT.

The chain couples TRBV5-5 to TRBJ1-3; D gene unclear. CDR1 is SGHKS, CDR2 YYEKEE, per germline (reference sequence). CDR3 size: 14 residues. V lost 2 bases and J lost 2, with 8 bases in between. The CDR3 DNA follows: TGTGCCAGCAGCTTCGGTTCCACTGGAAACACCATATATTTT. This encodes CASSFGSTGNTIYF.

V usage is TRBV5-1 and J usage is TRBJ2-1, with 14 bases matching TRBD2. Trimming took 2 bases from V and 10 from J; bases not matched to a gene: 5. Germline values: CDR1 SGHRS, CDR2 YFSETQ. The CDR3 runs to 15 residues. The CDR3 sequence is CASSLQTSGGAEQFF. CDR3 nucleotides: TGCGCCAGCAGCTTACAGACTAGCGGGGGGGCGGAGCAGTTCTTC.

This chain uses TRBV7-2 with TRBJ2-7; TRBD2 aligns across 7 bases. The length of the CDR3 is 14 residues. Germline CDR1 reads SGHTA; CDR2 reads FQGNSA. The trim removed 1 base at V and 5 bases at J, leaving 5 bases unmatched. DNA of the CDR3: TGTGCCAGCAGCTTAGGGGGGGGATGGGACGAGCAGTACTTC. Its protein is CASSLGGGWDEQYF.

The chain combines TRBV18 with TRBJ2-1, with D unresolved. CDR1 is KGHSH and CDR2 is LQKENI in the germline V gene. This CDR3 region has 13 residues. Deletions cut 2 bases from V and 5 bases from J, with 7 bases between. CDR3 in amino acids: CASSPKVDNEQFF. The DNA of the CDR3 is TGTGCCAGCTCACCAAAGGTGGACAATGAGCAGTTCTTC.

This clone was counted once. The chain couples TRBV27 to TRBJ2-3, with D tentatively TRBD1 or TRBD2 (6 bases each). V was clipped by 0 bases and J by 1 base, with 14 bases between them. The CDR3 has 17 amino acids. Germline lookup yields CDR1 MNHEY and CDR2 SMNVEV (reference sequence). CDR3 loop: CASSLSRPGAGTDTQYF. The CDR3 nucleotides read TGTGCCAGCAGTTTATCGAGGCCGGGGGCGGGCACAGATACGCAGTATTTT.

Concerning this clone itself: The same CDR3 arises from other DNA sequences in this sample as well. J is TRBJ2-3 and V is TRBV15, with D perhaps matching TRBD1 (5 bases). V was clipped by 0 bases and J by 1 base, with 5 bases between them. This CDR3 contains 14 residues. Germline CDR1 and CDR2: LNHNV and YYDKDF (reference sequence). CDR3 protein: CATSRDRGTDTQYF. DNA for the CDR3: TGTGCCACCAGCAGAGACAGGGGCACAGATACGCAGTATTTT.

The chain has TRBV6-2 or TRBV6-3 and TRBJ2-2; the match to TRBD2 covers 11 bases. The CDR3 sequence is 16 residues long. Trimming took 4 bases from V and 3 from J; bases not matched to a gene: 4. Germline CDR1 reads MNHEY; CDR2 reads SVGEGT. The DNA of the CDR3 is TGTGCCAGCAGTTCCCTAGCGGGGGGACACACCGGGGAGCTGTTTTTT. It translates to CASSSLAGGHTGELFF.

CDR3 sequence reads: CASSQASRVSGNTIYF. CDR3 coding DNA: TGTGCCAGCAGCCAAGCCTCCCGCGTCTCTGGAAACACCATATATTTT. The chain has TRBV14 and TRBJ1-3; D is ambiguous. The V and J ends lost 1 base and 0 bases respectively, with 10 bases between them. Looked up from germline, CDR1 is SGHDN and CDR2 is FVKESK. The CDR3 loop spans 16 amino acids.

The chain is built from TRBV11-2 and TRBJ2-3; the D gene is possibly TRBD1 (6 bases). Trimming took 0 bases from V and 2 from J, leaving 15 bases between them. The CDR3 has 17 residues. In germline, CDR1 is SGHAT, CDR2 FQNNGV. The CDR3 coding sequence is TGTGCCAGCAGCTTAGACCAGGGGCGCCTAGACACAGATACGCAGTATTTT. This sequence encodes CASSLDQGRLDTDTQYF. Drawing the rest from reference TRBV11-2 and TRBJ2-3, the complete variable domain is EAGVAQSPRYKIIEKRQSVAFWCNPISGHATLYWYQQILGQGPKLLIQFQNNGVVDDSQLPKDRFSAERLKGVDSTLKIQPAKLEDSAVYLCASSLDQGRLDTDTQYFGPGTRLTVL.

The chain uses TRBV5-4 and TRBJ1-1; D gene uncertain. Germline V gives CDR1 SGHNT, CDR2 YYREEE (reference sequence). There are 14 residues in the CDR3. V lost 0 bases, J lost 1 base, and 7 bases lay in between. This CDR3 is CASSLGRTNTEAFF. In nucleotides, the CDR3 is TGTGCCAGCAGCTTGGGGCGGACGAACACTGAAGCTTTCTTT.

The CDR3 loop is CASSYLTGIYTF. As DNA, the CDR3 is TGTGCCAGTAGCTACCTAACAGGGATCTACACCTTC. The chain uses TRBV19 and TRBJ1-2; tentative D call: TRBD1 (6 bases). The CDR3 contains 12 residues. Germline CDR1 and CDR2: LNHDA and SQIVND (reference sequence). Trimming cost V 6 bases and J 10 bases, with 15 bases left between them.

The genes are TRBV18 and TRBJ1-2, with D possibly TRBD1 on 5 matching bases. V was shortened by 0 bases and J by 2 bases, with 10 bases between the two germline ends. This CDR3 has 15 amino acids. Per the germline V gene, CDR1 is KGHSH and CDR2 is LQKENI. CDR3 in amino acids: CASSPPARANYGYTF. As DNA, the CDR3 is TGTGCCAGCTCACCACCGGCCAGGGCGAACTATGGCTACACCTTC.